This T cell receptor (beta chain) was profiled in a study of blood T cell repertoires in COVID-19. Study-level background: COVID-19 samples collected from the United States, Italy and Spain covered acute and convalescent phases. PBMCs, B-cell-depleted T cells, or T cells were the source of the cDNA or gDNA that made up the material.

Germline V gene data show CDR1 as MGHRA and CDR2 as YSYEKL. J lost 1 base, V lost 0 bases, and 6 bases had no gene match. The CDR3 contains 18 residues. Here immunoSEQ multiplex PCR was the method, and the copy in TCRdb shows in-frame clones only, minus some. Here the sample spans under 130,000 clones, around four fifths being singletons. Source material: peripheral blood. The clonotype comes from a woman in her seventies with acute or convalescent COVID-19. This chain connects TRBV4-1 to TRBJ2-5; the match to TRBD2 covers 12 bases. The CDR3 loop is CASSQELAGGPIQETQYF. The CDR3 coding sequence is TGCGCCAGCAGCCAAGAGCTAGCGGGGGGGCCTATCCAAGAGACCCAGTACTTC.